This record looks at one T cell receptor (beta chain) sequence and its context. As yet, its antigen is unknown. The sample originates from a study of cytomegalovirus exposure and HLA in healthy donors. Looking at the study overall: Of the donors genotyped, several hundred in all, about 81% fell in the Caucasian-associated ancestry cluster.

Study outcomes and limitations: Diagnosis of cytomegalovirus status made by the classifier reportedly showed high specificity and sensitivity.

The CDR3 has 17 residues. The germline CDR1 and CDR2 sequences are SGHVS and FQNEAQ. With V trimmed by 5 bases and J by 0 bases, 12 bases remained unmatched. The study ran its PCR with 60 Vbeta and 13 Jbeta primers. Some clones are missing from TCRdb's copy, which holds only in-frame ones; the method was immunoSEQ multiplex PCR. This repertoire shows 140,000 to 150,000 clones, about 77% found once; its top ten account for around 3.6%. The clonotype was recovered from a male donor in good health and CMV-seronegative. The rearrangement links TRBV7-8 to TRBJ1-1; 7 bases agree with TRBD1. Sequences were obtained from PBMCs. The CDR3, as DNA: TGTGCCAGCAGCGAGCACCGGGACAGCTTTTTGAACACTGAAGCTTTCTTT. Amino acid sequence: CASSEHRDSFLNTEAFF.